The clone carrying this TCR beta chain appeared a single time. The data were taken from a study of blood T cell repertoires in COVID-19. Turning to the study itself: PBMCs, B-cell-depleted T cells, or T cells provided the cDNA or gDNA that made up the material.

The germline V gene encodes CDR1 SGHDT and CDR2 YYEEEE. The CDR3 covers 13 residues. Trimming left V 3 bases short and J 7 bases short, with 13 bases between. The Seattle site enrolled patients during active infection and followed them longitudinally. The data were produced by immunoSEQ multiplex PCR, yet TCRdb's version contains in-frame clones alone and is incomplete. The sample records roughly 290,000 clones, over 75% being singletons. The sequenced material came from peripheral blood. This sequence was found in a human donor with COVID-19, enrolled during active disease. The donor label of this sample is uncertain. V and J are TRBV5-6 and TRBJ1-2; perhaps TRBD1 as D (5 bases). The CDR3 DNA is TGTGCCAGCAGCTCGGGGGGTCGGAGTGGCTACACCTTC. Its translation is CASSSGGRSGYTF.